This T cell receptor (beta chain) was identified during a study of T cells in pancreatic ductal adenocarcinoma. Study-level findings and limits: Mean clonality was approximately 0.1 in tumors and roughly 0.067 in blood, not significantly different. Tumor samples had fewer productive templates and approximately 8-fold fewer unique clonotypes than blood.

Surgery without prior neoadjuvant therapy was the treatment of the selected pancreatic ductal adenocarcinoma patients. A note on this clone: Its antigen remains unknown.

The CDR3 sequence is 13 residues long. V lost 2 bases and J 3 bases, leaving 10 bases between the germline ends. The germline V gene has CDR1 SQVTM and CDR2 ANQGSEA. Libraries were prepared by immunoSEQ multiplex PCR; TCRdb keeps only in-frame clonotypes and omits some of them. The sample yields about 98,000 clones, about 95% seen once. The sequence derives from a human donor with pancreatic ductal adenocarcinoma. The sample was PBMCs. The rearrangement joins TRBV29-1 to TRBJ1-2, with a weak D call TRBD1 (5 bases). As DNA, the CDR3 is TGCAGCGTTGAACTGGGGGGTCACTATGGCTACACCTTC. Amino acid sequence: CSVELGGHYGYTF.